The TCR beta chain under discussion was sequenced for a study of blood T cell repertoires in COVID-19. V was clipped by 5 bases and J by 5 bases; unmatched bases: 9. This CDR3 contains 17 residues. Germline V lookup: CDR1 MNHEY, CDR2 SMNVEV (reference sequence). TCRdb keeps only in-frame clones here, not all; method: immunoSEQ multiplex PCR. The sample carries hundreds of thousands of clones, more than 75% recorded once. This sequence joins TRBV27 and TRBJ2-2; 12 nucleotides line up with TRBD2. This clonotype was obtained from a woman aged 45-60 years with COVID-19, enrolled during active disease. Material for sequencing was peripheral blood. In DNA, the CDR3 is TGTGCCAGCAGTCTATGGACTAGCGGGGATAAAACCGGGGAGCTGTTTTTT. It translates to CASSLWTSGDKTGELFF.